The sample holds a few counts of the clone carrying this T cell receptor (beta chain). The length of the CDR3 is 16 residues. Germline-derived CDR1 and CDR2 are SGHVS and FQNEAQ. Trimming cost V 4 bases and J 4 bases, with 20 bases left between them. The data are from a study of blood T cell repertoires in COVID-19. About the research overall: COVID-19 samples, acute and convalescent, were from the United States, Italy and Spain.

Clones were read by immunoSEQ multiplex PCR, and TCRdb kept only the in-frame ones, dropping some. The data contain some 180,000 clones, 65% to 85% of them seen just once; the ten biggest clones take up about a tenth. The V gene is TRBV7-8, the J gene TRBJ2-7, with D perhaps matching TRBD1 (5 bases). Sequenced sample: peripheral blood. The source of this sequence is a man aged 70 or older with active or convalescent COVID-19. The CDR3 DNA sequence: TGTGCCAGCAGCTACACGACACTACCAAAGGGGTACGAGCAGTACTTC. Its protein is CASSYTTLPKGYEQYF.